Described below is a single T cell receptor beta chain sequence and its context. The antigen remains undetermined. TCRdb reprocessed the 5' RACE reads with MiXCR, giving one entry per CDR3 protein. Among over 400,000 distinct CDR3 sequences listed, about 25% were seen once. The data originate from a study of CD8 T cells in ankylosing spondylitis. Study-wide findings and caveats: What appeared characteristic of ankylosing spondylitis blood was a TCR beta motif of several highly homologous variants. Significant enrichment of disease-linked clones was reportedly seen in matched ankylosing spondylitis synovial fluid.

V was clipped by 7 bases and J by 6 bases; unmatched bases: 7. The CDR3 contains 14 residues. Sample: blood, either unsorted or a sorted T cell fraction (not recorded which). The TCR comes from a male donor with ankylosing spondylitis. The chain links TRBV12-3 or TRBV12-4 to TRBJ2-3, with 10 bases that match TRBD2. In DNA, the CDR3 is TGTGCCAGCACCCGCCTAGCGGGGGCGGATACGCAGTATTTT. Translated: CASTRLAGADTQYF.